Listed here are 18 T cell receptor beta chains from one sample, sequenced in a study of cytomegalovirus exposure and HLA in healthy donors (dated by TCRdb to between 2016 and 2019). Library preparation employed the immunoSEQ multiplex PCR assay. A mixture of 60 forward primers for TCR Vbeta segments and 13 reverse primers for TCR Jbeta segments was used in the multiplex PCR. Imported from immuneACCESS, the table was reduced by TCRdb to in-frame sequences with V and J called. These copies leave out some clones; in studies compared against another copy, an unresolved V gene accounts for under half, and the cause of the remainder is not known. The table for this sample lists some 85,000 clones; 78% of them were counted only once. The top ten hold 5.9% of the sample. Sequencing was carried out using PBMCs. The receptors come from a man younger than 35 in good health and CMV-seropositive.

In its sample, this clone was seen once. The rearrangement uses TRBV19 and TRBJ2-1; perhaps TRBD2 as D (6 bases). Germline V lookup: CDR1 LNHDA, CDR2 SQIVND (reference sequence). Trimming removed 0 bases from V and 9 bases from J, with 12 bases in between. This CDR3 is 14 amino acids long. This CDR3 reads CASSIDRLVTEQFF. The CDR3 coding sequence is TGTGCCAGTAGTATAGACCGACTAGTAACTGAGCAGTTCTTC. The variable domain in full, with the rest retrieved from reference TRBV19 and TRBJ2-1, is DGGITQSPKYLFRKEGQNVTLSCEQNLNHDAMYWYRQDPGQGLRLIYYSQIVNDFQKGDIAEGYSVSREKKESFPLTVTSAQKNPTAFYLCASSIDRLVTEQFFGPGTRLTVL.

The chain combines TRBV6-5 with TRBJ2-7; 9 nucleotides align to TRBD2. CDR1 is MNHEY and CDR2 is SVGAGI in the germline V gene. The length of the CDR3 is 16 residues. J gave up 2 bases and V 1 base, and 6 bases lay outside the gene matches. In DNA, the CDR3 is TGTGCCAGCAGTTACTTTAGCGGGAGTCCCCCCTACGAGCAGTACTTC. Encoded protein: CASSYFSGSPPYEQYF.

This chain's CDR3 is CASSFPGQATYNEQFF. The DNA for the CDR3 is TGCGCCAGCAGCTTTCCGGGACAGGCCACCTACAATGAGCAGTTCTTC. The chain employs TRBV5-1 and TRBJ2-1; 8 bases align to TRBD1. This CDR3 is 16 amino acids long. Germline CDR1 and CDR2: SGHRS and YFSETQ. V was clipped by 2 bases and J by 2 bases; unmatched bases: 6.

Comment on this clone: The junction departs from germline at one end; a sequencing error may be responsible. The identical CDR3 is also encoded by other nucleotide sequences in the sample. The chain joins TRBV7-9 to TRBJ2-2; 12 bases fit TRBD2. This CDR3 has 15 residues. Germline V gene sequence: CDR1 SEHNR, CDR2 FQNEAQ (reference sequence). The CDR3, as DNA: TGTGCCAGCAGCTTAGGACTAGCGGGGGACGGGGAGCTGTTTTTC. Its protein product is CASSLGLAGDGELFF.

The rearrangement joins TRBV5-1 to TRBJ1-1, with 10 bases identical to TRBD1. This CDR3 contains 15 residues. The V gene end was trimmed by 4 bases and the J gene end by 3 bases; junction bases not matched to a gene: 6. From germline, CDR1 is SGHRS and CDR2 YFSETQ. The CDR3 loop reads CASSAQTGGYTEAFF. As DNA, the CDR3 is TGCGCCAGCAGCGCCCAGACAGGGGGCTACACTGAAGCTTTCTTT.

The chain recombines TRBV4-1 with TRBJ1-5; D remains ambiguous. This CDR3 has 18 amino acids. V dropped 1 base and J dropped 1 base, with 17 bases sitting between them. Germline V gene sequence: CDR1 MGHRA, CDR2 YSYEKL. CDR3 in DNA: TGCGCCAGCAGCCAAGCTCACGGACTCGACGACAGCAATCAGCCCCAGCATTTT. Residues: CASSQAHGLDDSNQPQHF.

The V and J genes are TRBV6-1 and TRBJ2-1, with 9 nucleotides matching TRBD2. The V and J ends lost 6 bases and 3 bases, in that order; junction bases with no gene match: 6. The CDR3 sequence is 15 residues long. Germline assignment: CDR1 MNHNS and CDR2 SASEGT. CDR3 protein: CASRGTSRIYNEQFF. The DNA for the CDR3 is TGTGCCAGCAGGGGGACTAGCAGGATCTACAATGAGCAGTTCTTC.

This chain links TRBV9 with TRBJ1-4, with TRBD1 matching over 9 bases. With 3 bases clipped from V and 7 bases from J, the junction kept 4 bases outside the gene matches. The V gene's germline CDR1 is SGDLS and CDR2 YYNGEE. The CDR3 is made up of 14 amino acids. The CDR3, as DNA: TGTGCCAGCAGCGCGACAGGGGGTAGTGAAAAACTGTTTTTT. Residues: CASSATGGSEKLFF.

The chain has TRBV29-1 and TRBJ2-6, with D perhaps TRBD1 (6 bases). The CDR3 has 17 residues. Germline values: CDR1 SQVTM, CDR2 ANQGSEA. V gave up 1 base and J gave up 0 bases, with 13 bases separating them. This CDR3 reads CSVEVLDSSSGANVLTF. CDR3 nucleotide sequence: TGCAGCGTTGAAGTCCTGGACAGCTCCTCTGGGGCCAACGTCCTGACTTTC.

The genes are TRBV2 and TRBJ1-1; D is perhaps TRBD1 (5 bases). The CDR3 is 15 residues long. Trimming took off 6 bases at V and 0 bases at J, with 14 bases between the two ends. The germline V gene encodes CDR1 SNHLY and CDR2 FYNNEI. The CDR3 spells CASRDLRQLNTEAFF. The DNA of the CDR3 is TGTGCCAGCAGGGACCTTCGACAGTTGAACACTGAAGCTTTCTTT.

The chain is built from TRBV7-9 and TRBJ2-3; 10 bases are a match to TRBD1. Unmatched junction bases numbered 6, after V lost 4 bases and J lost 2 bases. The CDR3 contains 16 residues. The germline CDR1 and CDR2 sequences are SEHNR and FQNEAQ (reference sequence). In DNA form, the CDR3 reads TGTGCCAGCAGCTCGCGGACAGGGGGTCCCACAGATACGCAGTATTTT. Translation: CASSSRTGGPTDTQYF.

The J gene is TRBJ2-1, the V gene TRBV7-9; unclear D gene. Per the germline V gene, CDR1 is SEHNR and CDR2 is FQNEAQ (reference sequence). The germline V and J ends were trimmed by 5 bases and 4 bases, with 12 bases remaining between them. There are 14 residues in the CDR3. The CDR3 reads CASSPSAGYNEQFF. The DNA of the CDR3 is TGTGCCAGCAGCCCCTCCGCAGGTTACAATGAGCAGTTCTTC. Full variable domain (rest looked up from reference TRBV7-9 and TRBJ2-1): DTGVSQNPRHKITKRGQNVTFRCDPISEHNRLYWYRQTLGQGPEFLTYFQNEAQLEKSRLLSDRFSAERPKGSFSTLEIQRTEQGDSAMYLCASSPSAGYNEQFFGPGTRLTVL.

The chain is built from TRBV27 and TRBJ1-2; possible D gene TRBD1, 5 bases. From germline, CDR1 is MNHEY and CDR2 SMNVEV (reference sequence). The CDR3 length is 14 residues. Trimming pared 3 bases from V and 2 bases from J, leaving 10 bases between. The CDR3 here is CASSFGRVNYGYTF. The CDR3 region has the DNA TGTGCCAGCAGTTTCGGCAGGGTGAACTATGGCTACACCTTC.

This clone was found once. The chain carries TRBV28 and TRBJ2-1; 13 bases map to TRBD2. The J segment lost 8 bases and the V segment lost 7 bases, leaving 11 bases of the junction unmatched. CDR3 size: 16 residues. CDR1 is MDHEN and CDR2 is SYDVKM in the germline V gene. The CDR3 spells CASTDRTSGRMYEQFF. The CDR3, as DNA: TGTGCCAGCACCGACCGGACTAGCGGGAGAATGTATGAGCAGTTCTTC.

This clone has more than one count but fewer than ten. This rearrangement joins TRBV6-1 to TRBJ1-3; D possibly corresponds to TRBD1 (6 bases). Germline lookup yields CDR1 MNHNS and CDR2 SASEGT. Trimming removed 4 bases at V and 2 bases at J, with 18 bases between. There are 17 residues in the CDR3. CDR3 in amino acids: CASSVRRTEFTGNTIYF. The DNA for the CDR3 is TGTGCCAGCAGTGTTAGGAGGACAGAGTTTACTGGAAACACCATATATTTT.

The V and J genes are TRBV28 and TRBJ1-1; no definite D call. The CDR3 length is 13 residues. Per germline, CDR1 MDHEN and CDR2 SYDVKM. V dropped 6 bases and J dropped 2 bases, with 10 bases sitting between them. CDR3 residues: CASRLTSNTEAFF. DNA for the CDR3: TGTGCCAGCAGATTGACAAGTAACACTGAAGCTTTCTTT.

V is TRBV28 and J is TRBJ2-7, with a tentative D call TRBD1 (5 bases). The CDR3 totals 11 residues. Trimming took 7 bases from V and 8 from J, leaving 12 bases between them. Germline CDR1 is MDHEN and CDR2 is SYDVKM. The CDR3 is CASMLDRKQYF. Written as DNA, the CDR3 is TGTGCCAGCATGTTAGACAGAAAGCAGTACTTC.

The chain uses TRBV21-1 and TRBJ2-7; the DNA was not used to check the table's D call, TRBD2. TRBV21-1 is annotated as a pseudogene. The CDR3 sequence is 14 residues long. The DNA of the CDR3 is TGTGCCAGCAGCAGCGATAAGCGCCTAGGCGAGCAGTACTTC. This encodes CASSSDKRLGEQYF.